This T cell receptor beta chain is from a study of regulatory T cells in long-lasting Graves disease. Study findings and constraints: Study of thyroid tissue was not done, with only peripheral blood studied.

The CDR3 sequence is 13 residues long. Per the germline V gene, CDR1 is KGHDR and CDR2 is SFDVKD. Trimming removed 2 bases from V and 7 bases from J, with 7 bases in between. In this sample, this clonotype turned up many times. The target antigen is unknown. Time point denoted: persistent/refractory GD, antithyroid drugs over 5 years with positive TRAb. TCR sequences were obtained from RNA taken from PBMCs. In building TCR beta libraries, iRepertoire HTBI primers were used together with Arm-PCR of CDR3 regions. In the original processing: Identified segments across samples numbered roughly 62 TRBV and 14 to 15 TRBJ. TCRdb re-analysed the multiplex PCR reads in MiXCR, keeping a single row per CDR3 protein. Clone size and V and J calls follow TCRdb, not the original study. Among about 470,000 distinct CDR3 sequences listed, less than 25% were seen once.

This TCR was sampled from a female donor with Graves disease. The chain uses TRBV24-1 and TRBJ2-2; the D is unclear. Sequencing used peripheral blood mononuclear cells (PBMCs), obtained when the disease was refractory, from a patient treated with antithyroid drugs. The CDR3 spells CATSDWRRGELFF. CDR3 coding DNA: TGTGCCACCAGTGATTGGAGACGCGGGGAGCTGTTTTTT.